The 32 T cell receptor beta chains presented below share a single source sample, sequenced in a study of cytomegalovirus exposure and HLA in healthy donors. Method: immunoSEQ multiplex PCR; TCRdb's copy keeps in-frame clones and lacks some. The sample holds tens of thousands of clones, around 90% seen once. Sample: PBMCs. Receptor source: a man aged 18 to 29 in good health and CMV-seronegative.

The chain employs TRBV19 and TRBJ2-7; D might be TRBD1 (6 bases). Germline values: CDR1 LNHDA, CDR2 SQIVND (reference sequence). The CDR3 covers 15 residues. The V end was cut by 6 bases, the J end by 1 base, with 16 bases between. The CDR3, as DNA: TGTGCCAGTAGCGCCTCAGGGGAAGCTTCCTACGAGCAGTACTTC. Amino acid sequence: CASSASGEASYEQYF.

Here the CDR3 DNA reads TGTGCCAGCAGCAAACAGAGATTTAAGGGACAGCTCTATGGCTACACCTTC. Translation gives CASSKQRFKGQLYGYTF. This chain uses TRBV21-1 with TRBJ1-2; the DNA was not compared with TRBD1, the D call given in the table. TRBV21-1 is an annotated pseudogene. CDR3 length equals 17 residues.

The rearrangement links TRBV4-3 to TRBJ2-7; TRBD1 agrees at 8 bases. Germline loops: CDR1 LGHNA, CDR2 YSLEER. V lost 3 bases, J lost 4 bases, and 2 bases stayed unmatched. The CDR3 is 13 residues long. The CDR3 DNA reads TGCGCCAGCAGCCAGAGGACAGGGTACGAGCAGTACTTC. Its protein is CASSQRTGYEQYF.

The chain employs TRBV6-5 and TRBJ1-1; TRBD1 is a possible D gene (6 bases). Trimming removed 5 bases from V and 6 bases from J, with 10 bases in between. The CDR3 is made up of 12 amino acids. Per germline, CDR1 MNHEY and CDR2 SVGAGI. The CDR3 region has the DNA TGTGCCAGCAGTATCAGGGGATCTGAAGCTTTCTTT. This gives the protein CASSIRGSEAFF.

The gene calls are TRBV4-3 and TRBJ2-1; tentatively, D is TRBD2 (5 bases). Trimming stripped 1 base from V and 2 bases from J, with 9 bases between. The germline V gene encodes CDR1 LGHNA and CDR2 YSLEER. CDR3 length: 15 residues. The DNA for the CDR3 is TGCGCCAGCAGCCAAGTCGAGGGAACCTACAATGAGCAGTTCTTC. It translates to CASSQVEGTYNEQFF.

This clone occurred a few times. The chain couples TRBV11-2 to TRBJ1-3, with D unresolved. The CDR3 runs 15 residues. CDR1 SGHAT and CDR2 FQNNGV come from the germline V gene. V shed 1 base and J shed 3 bases, with 10 bases lying between them. For the CDR3, the DNA is TGTGCCAGCAGCTTAGGTACCCAGTTTGGAAACACCATATATTTT. Translated, it gives CASSLGTQFGNTIYF.

The CDR3, as DNA: TGTGCCAGCGGTCTTCTTGGGGCGGGATCACAAGATACGCAGTATTTT. Translation gives CASGLLGAGSQDTQYF. The rearrangement links TRBV27 to TRBJ2-3, with a tentative D call TRBD2 (6 bases). V was trimmed by 8 bases and J by 5 bases, leaving 23 bases between them. The CDR3 spans 16 residues. From germline, CDR1 is MNHEY and CDR2 SMNVEV (reference sequence).

V and J are TRBV7-9 and TRBJ2-7, with unresolved D. CDR3 length equals 16 residues. The V end was cut by 0 bases, the J end by 2 bases, with 14 bases between. CDR1 SEHNR and CDR2 FQNEAQ come from the germline V gene (reference sequence). CDR3 nucleotides: TGTGCCAGCAGCTTAGCTGAGATCTTCGTCCCCTACGAGCAGTACTTC. This encodes CASSLAEIFVPYEQYF.

In nucleotides, the CDR3 is TGTGCCAGCAGCTTCCGACAGGGGACAGATACGCAGTATTTT. This gives the protein CASSFRQGTDTQYF. The chain recombines TRBV7-9 with TRBJ2-3; 8 bases agree with TRBD1. Germline V gene data show CDR1 as SEHNR and CDR2 as FQNEAQ (reference sequence). The CDR3 loop spans 14 amino acids. V trimming: 3 bases; J trimming: 3 bases; junction bases outside the gene matches: 2.

This chain links TRBV28 with TRBJ2-7, with 10 positions matching TRBD2. Germline CDR1 and CDR2: MDHEN and SYDVKM. The V gene end was trimmed by 3 bases and the J gene end by 1 base; junction bases not matched to a gene: 3. The CDR3 loop spans 15 amino acids. The CDR3 spells CASSFTSGKSYEQYF. The CDR3 nucleotides are TGTGCCAGCAGTTTCACTAGCGGGAAATCCTACGAGCAGTACTTC.

V gene TRBV10-1 combines with J gene TRBJ1-1, with a weak D call TRBD1 (5 bases). The length of the CDR3 is 14 residues. The ends were cut back, 7 bases at V and 0 bases at J, with 12 bases in the middle. Germline CDR1 and CDR2: WNHNN and SYGVQD (reference sequence). CDR3: CASKQAAMNTEAFF. DNA of the CDR3: TGCGCCAGCAAACAGGCAGCTATGAACACTGAAGCTTTCTTT.

The chain is built from TRBV11-2 and TRBJ2-1; possibly TRBD2 for D (6 bases). CDR3 size: 16 residues. V was shortened by 5 bases and J by 0 bases, with 14 bases between the two germline ends. Germline CDR1 SGHAT, CDR2 FQNNGV. CDR3 region: CASSPGGASSYNEQFF. CDR3 sequence (DNA): TGTGCCAGCAGCCCGGGCGGGGCGAGCTCCTACAATGAGCAGTTCTTC.

This chain joins TRBV5-4 and TRBJ2-2; 7 bases fit TRBD2. The CDR3 runs 15 residues. The V segment lost 4 bases and the J segment 5 bases; nucleotides outside the gene matches: 8. Germline CDR1 is SGHNT and CDR2 is YYREEE (reference sequence). The CDR3 reads CASSPGGGRTGELFF. DNA for the CDR3: TGTGCCAGCAGCCCGGGCGGGGGAAGAACCGGGGAGCTGTTTTTT.

The chain joins TRBV10-3 to TRBJ1-3; D ambiguous. Germline values: CDR1 ENHRY, CDR2 SYGVKD. Trimming removed 3 bases from V and 2 bases from J, with 5 bases in between. The CDR3 covers 13 residues. The chain's CDR3 is CAISDPPGNTIYF. The CDR3 DNA is TGTGCCATCAGTGACCCTCCTGGAAACACCATATATTTT.

The chain carries TRBV7-8 and TRBJ2-1; the D gene is possibly TRBD2 (5 bases). The V gene's germline CDR1 is SGHVS and CDR2 FQNEAQ. The CDR3 is made up of 14 amino acids. V lost 7 bases, J lost 8 bases, and 18 bases lay in between. As DNA, the CDR3 is TGTGCCAGCACCCCCCGGGGTAATAAATATGAGCAGTTCTTC. It is translated as CASTPRGNKYEQFF.

The table lists this clone with a count of one. This sequence joins TRBV7-3 and TRBJ2-7; a possible D gene is TRBD1 (7 bases). Trimming removed 2 bases at V and 3 bases at J, with 14 bases between. This CDR3 contains 15 residues. CDR1 and CDR2 from the germline V gene are SGHTA and FQGTGA. CDR3: CASSLFPQGGYEQYF. The DNA of the CDR3 is TGTGCCAGCAGCTTATTTCCCCAGGGGGGCTACGAGCAGTACTTC.

The chain uses TRBV19 and TRBJ2-6, with TRBD1 matching over 8 bases. The V and J ends lost 3 bases and 0 bases, in that order; junction bases with no gene match: 1. Germline-derived CDR1 and CDR2 are LNHDA and SQIVND (reference sequence). The CDR3 consists of 16 residues. The CDR3 DNA reads TGTGCCAGTAGTATGGACAGGGCCTCTGGGGCCAACGTCCTGACTTTC. As protein: CASSMDRASGANVLTF.

The chain is built from TRBV9 and TRBJ2-3; 12 nucleotides line up with TRBD2. V shed 4 bases and J 5 bases; nucleotides not matched to a gene: 20. The CDR3 covers 20 residues. Germline V gives CDR1 SGDLS, CDR2 YYNGEE. The DNA for the CDR3 is TGTGCCAGCAGCTTCCGGACAGCCCCTGGAACTAGCGGGAGGCAAGATACGCAGTATTTT. This sequence encodes CASSFRTAPGTSGRQDTQYF.

This clone has only a few counts. The chain joins TRBV5-1 to TRBJ2-5; the D is unclear. Between the trimmed V and J ends, which lost 4 bases and 4 bases, there was a span of 17 bases. Per germline, CDR1 SGHRS and CDR2 YFSETQ. The CDR3 runs to 15 residues. The CDR3, as DNA: TGCGCCAGCAGCCCCGGATTGACTTCTGGAGAGACCCAGTACTTC. Translating gives CASSPGLTSGETQYF.

This clone has only a few counts. The rearrangement links TRBV6-5 to TRBJ2-7; D is perhaps TRBD2 (5 bases). Germline CDR1 is MNHEY and CDR2 is SVGAGI. V shed 6 bases and J shed 6 bases, with 18 bases lying between them. The CDR3 loop spans 14 amino acids. CDR3 in DNA: TGTGCCAGCAGCCCCGTTCCCCCCCGGGGCGAGCAGTACTTC. Translated: CASSPVPPRGEQYF.

The V gene is TRBV7-8, the J gene TRBJ1-5, with D possibly matching TRBD1 (6 bases). CDR1 and CDR2 (germline): SGHVS, FQNEAQ. V lost 1 base and J 1 base, leaving 11 bases between the germline ends. This CDR3 contains 16 residues. This CDR3 is CASSLDPRGSNQPQHF. The CDR3 DNA reads as TGTGCCAGCAGCTTAGACCCCAGGGGCAGCAATCAGCCCCAGCATTTT.

This chain connects TRBV9 to TRBJ2-1; a possible D gene is TRBD2 (6 bases). Germline V gene data show CDR1 as SGDLS and CDR2 as YYNGEE. The CDR3 runs 15 residues. Trimming removed 7 bases at V and 1 base at J, with 15 bases between. This chain's CDR3 is CASCRGTTSYNEQFF. CDR3 nucleotides: TGTGCCAGCTGCCGGGGGACCACTTCCTACAATGAGCAGTTCTTC.

The chain couples TRBV5-1 to TRBJ2-7; TRBD1 agrees at 7 bases. The CDR3 totals 15 residues. Germline V gene lookup returns CDR1 SGHRS and CDR2 YFSETQ. Trimming at V came to 4 bases and at J to 3 bases, leaving 10 bases not matched to a gene. In DNA form, the CDR3 reads TGCGCCAGCAGCACGACAGGGCCTACATACTACGAGCAGTACTTC. It codes for CASSTTGPTYYEQYF.

The gene calls are TRBV5-1 and TRBJ1-2; TRBD1 aligns across 10 bases. J gave up 7 bases and V 3 bases, and 12 bases lay outside the gene matches. This CDR3 is built from 16 residues. CDR1 is SGHRS, CDR2 YFSETQ, per germline. The DNA of the CDR3 is TGCGCCAGCAGCTGGGGGACAGGGGTCGAGGGCTGTGGCTACACCTTC. Its protein is CASSWGTGVEGCGYTF.

J is TRBJ2-1 and V is TRBV19; TRBD1 agrees at 7 bases. The V gene end was trimmed by 8 bases and the J gene end by 10 bases; junction bases not matched to a gene: 8. The CDR3 length is 12 residues. The germline V gene encodes CDR1 LNHDA and CDR2 SQIVND (reference sequence). DNA for the CDR3: TGTGCCAGTGGAAACAGGGGCAGGGAGCAGTTCTTC. Protein product: CASGNRGREQFF. The variable domain in full, with the rest retrieved from reference TRBV19 and TRBJ2-1, is DGGITQSPKYLFRKEGQNVTLSCEQNLNHDAMYWYRQDPGQGLRLIYYSQIVNDFQKGDIAEGYSVSREKKESFPLTVTSAQKNPTAFYLCASGNRGREQFFGPGTRLTVL.

V is TRBV6-1 and J is TRBJ2-7, with a weak D call TRBD2 (5 bases). Germline V lookup: CDR1 MNHNS, CDR2 SASEGT. Trimming removed 3 bases from V and 6 bases from J, with 21 bases in between. CDR3 length equals 16 residues. The CDR3, as DNA: TGTGCCAGCAGTGACGGGGTCGGTCAGCACCCTTTCGAGCAGTACTTC. This gives the protein CASSDGVGQHPFEQYF.

The J gene is TRBJ2-3, the V gene TRBV6-4; 7 bases map to TRBD2. Germline CDR1 reads MRHNA; CDR2 reads SNTAGT. The CDR3 sequence is 14 residues long. J gave up 2 bases and V 4 bases, and 3 bases lay outside the gene matches. CDR3 protein: CASSAAGDTDTQYF. The CDR3 DNA follows: TGTGCCAGCAGTGCGGCGGGAGACACAGATACGCAGTATTTT.

This chain connects TRBV14 to TRBJ2-1; 7 positions agree with TRBD2. The CDR3 length is 16 residues. The germline V gene encodes CDR1 SGHDN and CDR2 FVKESK. V lost 4 bases, J lost 6 bases, and 12 bases stayed unmatched. Here the CDR3 DNA reads TGTGCCAGCAGCCTGGTCCGACTAGCAACCGGCAATGAGCAGTTCTTC. Translated, it gives CASSLVRLATGNEQFF.

The chain joins TRBV6-1 to TRBJ1-2; no reliable D call. Trimming removed 0 bases from V and 6 bases from J, with 8 bases in between. The CDR3 has 13 residues. Germline V gene sequence: CDR1 MNHNS, CDR2 SASEGT. The CDR3, as DNA: TGTGCCAGCAGTGAAGCCTACAGACATGGCTACACCTTC. Encoded protein: CASSEAYRHGYTF.

The sample holds one count of this clone. The V call is TRBV5-4, the J call TRBJ1-2, with D perhaps matching TRBD1 (6 bases). This CDR3 is built from 11 residues. The V gene lost 2 bases and the J gene lost 8 bases, with 7 bases spanning the gap. Germline CDR1 and CDR2: SGHNT and YYREEE (reference sequence). CDR3 DNA sequence: TGTGCCAGCAGCTTAGGACAGGGCTACACCTTC. Its protein is CASSLGQGYTF.

This chain uses TRBV7-9 with TRBJ2-1, with 14 nucleotides matching TRBD2. V lost 4 bases to trimming and J lost 1 base; unmatched junction nucleotides: 3. This CDR3 is 17 amino acids long. CDR1 and CDR2 from the germline V gene are SEHNR and FQNEAQ (reference sequence). The CDR3 loop reads CASSSGLAGVSYNEQFF. CDR3 bases: TGTGCCAGCAGCTCGGGACTAGCGGGAGTATCCTACAATGAGCAGTTCTTC.

The chain recombines TRBV10-3 with TRBJ1-5; perhaps TRBD1 as D (5 bases). Trimming left V 3 bases short and J 9 bases short, with 9 bases between. The CDR3 runs to 12 residues. CDR1 is ENHRY and CDR2 is SYGVKD in the germline V gene. The CDR3 reads CAISEDSRPQHF. DNA for the CDR3: TGTGCCATCAGTGAAGACAGTCGGCCCCAGCATTTT.